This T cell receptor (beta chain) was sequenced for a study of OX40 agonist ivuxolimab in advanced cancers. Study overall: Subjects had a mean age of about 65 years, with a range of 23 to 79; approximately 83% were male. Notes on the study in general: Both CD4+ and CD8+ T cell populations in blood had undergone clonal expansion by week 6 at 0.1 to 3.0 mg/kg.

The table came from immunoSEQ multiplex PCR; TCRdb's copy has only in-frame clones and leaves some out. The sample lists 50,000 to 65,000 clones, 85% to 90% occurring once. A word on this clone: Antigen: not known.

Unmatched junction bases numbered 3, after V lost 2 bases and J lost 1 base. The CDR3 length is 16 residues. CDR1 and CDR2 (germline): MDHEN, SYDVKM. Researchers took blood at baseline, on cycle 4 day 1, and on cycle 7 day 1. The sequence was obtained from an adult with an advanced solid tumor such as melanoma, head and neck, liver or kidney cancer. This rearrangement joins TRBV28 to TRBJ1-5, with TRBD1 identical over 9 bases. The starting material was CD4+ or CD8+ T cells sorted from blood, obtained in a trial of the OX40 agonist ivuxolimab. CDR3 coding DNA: TGTGCCAGCAGTTTAACTGGACAGGGGAGCAATCAGCCCCAGCATTTT. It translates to CASSLTGQGSNQPQHF.